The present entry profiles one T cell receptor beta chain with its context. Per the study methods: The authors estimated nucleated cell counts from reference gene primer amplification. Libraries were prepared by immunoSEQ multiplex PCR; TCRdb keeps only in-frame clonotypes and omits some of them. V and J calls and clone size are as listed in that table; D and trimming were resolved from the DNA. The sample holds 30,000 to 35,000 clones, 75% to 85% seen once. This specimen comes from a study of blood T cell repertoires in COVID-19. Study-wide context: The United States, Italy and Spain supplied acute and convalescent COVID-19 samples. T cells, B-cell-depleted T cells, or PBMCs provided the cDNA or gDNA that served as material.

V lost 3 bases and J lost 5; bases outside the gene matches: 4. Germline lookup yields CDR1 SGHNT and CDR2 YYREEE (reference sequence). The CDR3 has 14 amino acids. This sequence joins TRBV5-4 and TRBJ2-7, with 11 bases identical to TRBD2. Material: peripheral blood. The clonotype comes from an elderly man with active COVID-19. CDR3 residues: CASSSLAGVHEQYF. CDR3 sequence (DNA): TGTGCCAGCAGCTCACTAGCGGGGGTCCACGAGCAGTACTTC.